Presented here are 3 T cell receptor beta chains from one specimen sequenced in a study of blood T cells in healthy people across ages. The use of a sample-barcoded 5' primer and a J-beta primer mix characterized a second PCR of roughly 7 to 11 cycles. TCRdb re-called the 5' RACE reads with MiXCR, one entry per CDR3 protein. Here the sample spans some 1.4 million distinct CDR3 sequences, roughly 45% being singletons. Sequences were obtained from blood. The receptors originated from a young woman in good health.

This chain connects TRBV10-1 to TRBJ2-1, with D possibly TRBD2 on 6 matching bases. The closer fit of TRBJ2-7 to the DNA end suggests the J call may be wrong. In germline, CDR1 is WNHNN, CDR2 SYGVQD (reference sequence). This CDR3 contains 16 residues. The CDR3 coding sequence is TGCGCCAGCAGTGGGCCCCGGGGGAGCTCCTACAATGAGCAGTACTTC. Its translation is CASSGPRGSSYNEQYF.

The J gene is TRBJ2-5, the V gene TRBV20-1, with 8 bases aligning to TRBD2. Germline loops: CDR1 DFQATT, CDR2 SNEGSKA (reference sequence). V was pared by 5 bases and J by 5 bases, with 13 bases of the junction left unmatched. The CDR3 length is 15 residues. The CDR3 is CSAQKASGGVETQYF. The CDR3 coding sequence is TGCAGTGCTCAGAAGGCGAGCGGGGGTGTGGAGACCCAGTACTTC.

CDR3: CASSPRALRGGSTDTQYF. The CDR3 region has the DNA TGTGCCAGCTCACCGCGCGCTCTACGCGGGGGCAGCACAGATACGCAGTATTTT. The chain combines TRBV18 with TRBJ2-3, with D tentatively TRBD2 (7 bases). The CDR3 covers 18 residues. The germline gives CDR1 KGHSH, CDR2 LQKENI. V was pared by 3 bases and J by 0 bases, with 19 bases between.